The 10 T cell receptor beta chains below all came from one sample that was sequenced in a study of T cell responses to AZD1222 COVID-19 vaccine. Some clones are missing from TCRdb's copy, which holds only in-frame ones; the method was immunoSEQ multiplex PCR. The table lists some 150,000 clones, roughly 85% of them singletons, with 7.9% in the top ten. This specimen was peripheral blood, taken 28 days after the second dose of the MenACWY control vaccine. The receptors were gathered from an adult who received the MenACWY meningococcal vaccine as a control.

The V and J genes are TRBV7-9 and TRBJ1-6; D might be TRBD1 (5 bases). CDR1 and CDR2 from the germline V gene are SEHNR and FQNEAQ (reference sequence). The germline V and J ends were trimmed by 5 bases and 7 bases, with 12 bases remaining between them. This CDR3 is built from 14 residues. This chain's CDR3 is CASSPGAVNSPLHF. The DNA for the CDR3 is TGTGCCAGCAGCCCTGGGGCAGTGAATTCACCCCTCCACTTT.

The rearrangement links TRBV9 to TRBJ2-2; tentatively, D is TRBD2 (6 bases). With 0 bases removed from V and 3 bases from J, the gap between germline ends came to 15 bases. The germline V gene has CDR1 SGDLS and CDR2 YYNGEE. The CDR3 runs 17 residues. For the CDR3, the DNA is TGTGCCAGCAGCGTAGTGGGGGACTTCAGCCACACCGGGGAGCTGTTTTTT. Its translation: CASSVVGDFSHTGELFF.

This clone was seen only a few times. The chain employs TRBV5-6 and TRBJ1-5; D may be TRBD1 (6 bases). V lost 4 bases to trimming and J lost 0 bases, with 14 bases between them. The CDR3 consists of 16 residues. CDR1 and CDR2 (germline): SGHDT, YYEEEE. The CDR3 loop is CASSRLGGPSNQPQHF. The CDR3 DNA follows: TGTGCCAGCAGCCGGCTCGGGGGCCCTAGCAATCAGCCCCAGCATTTT.

Turning to this clone: One end of the junction is discordant with germline, which a read error may explain. The V call is TRBV5-3, the J call TRBJ1-5; a possible D gene is TRBD1 (5 bases). TRBV5-3 is reported as an ORF; its role is uncertain. The CDR3 contains 17 residues. CDR3 in amino acids: CARSLGLQRGKGQPQHF. CDR3 coding DNA: TGTGCCAGAAGTTTGGGACTTCAACGGGGGAAGGGTCAGCCCCAGCATTTT.

The chain has TRBV5-5 and TRBJ1-6; 7 bases align to TRBD1. V shed 4 bases and J 3 bases; nucleotides not matched to a gene: 4. CDR1 is SGHKS and CDR2 is YYEKEE in the germline V gene (reference sequence). CDR3 length: 15 amino acids. The CDR3 nucleotides are TGTGCCAGCAGCCCGGGACAGAGCTATAATTCACCCCTCCACTTT. As protein: CASSPGQSYNSPLHF.

The J gene is TRBJ2-7, the V gene TRBV19; D remains ambiguous. CDR3 length: 13 residues. Trimming shortened V by 4 bases and J by 5 bases, and 12 bases separated the two germline ends. The germline V gene has CDR1 LNHDA and CDR2 SQIVND (reference sequence). For the CDR3, the DNA is TGTGCCAGTAGTACGCCTGGGGATAACGAGCAGTACTTC. It translates to CASSTPGDNEQYF.

The chain couples TRBV27 to TRBJ2-1; the D call may be TRBD1 or TRBD2 (5 bases each). CDR1 is MNHEY, CDR2 SMNVEV, per germline (reference sequence). Trimming took 2 bases from V and 4 from J, leaving 12 bases between them. CDR3 length: 15 amino acids. The CDR3 protein is CASSLTPGLYNEQFF. The CDR3 bases are TGTGCCAGCAGTTTAACCCCGGGGCTATACAATGAGCAGTTCTTC.

V gene TRBV7-9 combines with J gene TRBJ1-3, with D possibly matching TRBD1 (6 bases). The CDR3 is 14 residues long. Germline V lookup: CDR1 SEHNR, CDR2 FQNEAQ (reference sequence). The germline V and J ends were trimmed by 2 bases and 7 bases, with 12 bases remaining between them. The CDR3 nucleotides are TGTGCCAGCAGCTTACATCAGGGGCAGAACACCATATATTTT. It translates to CASSLHQGQNTIYF.

The J gene is TRBJ2-1, the V gene TRBV24-1, with TRBD1 matching over 10 bases. V lost 5 bases to trimming and J lost 6 bases; unmatched junction nucleotides: 6. The CDR3 contains 15 residues. Germline-derived CDR1 and CDR2 are KGHDR and SFDVKD. CDR3 sequence (DNA): TGTGCCACCAGTGTTGTGGACAGGGGGTCCAATGAGCAGTTCTTC. Amino acid sequence: CATSVVDRGSNEQFF.

The chain is built from TRBV5-1 and TRBJ2-2; no clear D gene. Germline CDR1 reads SGHRS; CDR2 reads YFSETQ. The V and J ends lost 4 bases and 0 bases respectively, with 13 bases between them. The CDR3 totals 16 residues. Written as DNA, the CDR3 is TGCGCCAGCAGCCAGGCCCACTTCGCGAACACCGGGGAGCTGTTTTTT. Translation: CASSQAHFANTGELFF. Combining the CDR3 with reference TRBV5-1 and TRBJ2-2 gives the whole variable domain KAGVTQTPRYLIKTRGQQVTLSCSPISGHRSVSWYQQTPGQGLQFLFEYFSETQRNKGNFPGRFSGRQFSNSRSEMNVSTLELGDSALYLCASSQAHFANTGELFFGEGSRLTVL.